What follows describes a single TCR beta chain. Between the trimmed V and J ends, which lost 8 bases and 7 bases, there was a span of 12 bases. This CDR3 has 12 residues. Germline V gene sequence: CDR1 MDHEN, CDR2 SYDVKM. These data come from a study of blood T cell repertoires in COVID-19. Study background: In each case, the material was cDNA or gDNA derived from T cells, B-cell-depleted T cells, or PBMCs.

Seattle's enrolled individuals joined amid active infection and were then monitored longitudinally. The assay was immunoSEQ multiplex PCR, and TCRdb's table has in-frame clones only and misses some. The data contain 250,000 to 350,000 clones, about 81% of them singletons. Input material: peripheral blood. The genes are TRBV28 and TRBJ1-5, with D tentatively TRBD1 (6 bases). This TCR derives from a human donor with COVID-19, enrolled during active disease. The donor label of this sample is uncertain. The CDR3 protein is CASYRVRQPQHF. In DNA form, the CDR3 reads TGTGCCAGCTACAGGGTCCGGCAGCCCCAGCATTTT.